A selection of T cell receptor beta chains follows, all from one sample in a study of blood T cell repertoires in COVID-19. Assay used: immunoSEQ multiplex PCR; TCRdb lists only in-frame clones, some missing. The sample lists around 62,000 clones; around 87% were seen once. The sequenced material came from peripheral blood. The receptors were sampled from an older woman with acute or convalescent COVID-19. The CDR3 runs from the conserved cysteine through the conserved F or W. Fields, in order: V gene, D gene, clone size, J gene, CDR3 DNA, CDR3 protein. A D gene is named only where the DNA matches it firmly. A clone size is listed for some rows: how often the clone was seen (once, few, many), or a class if it is expanded.

TRBV7-3	TRBD2	once	TRBJ2-1	TGTGCCAGCAGCCTATCGGGACTAGCAGGTTTCGTTGAGCAGTTCTTC	CASSLSGLAGFVEQFF
TRBV5-3	-	-	TRBJ2-1	TGTGCCAGAAGCTTGGGGTACAGGGAAGTAATCTACAATGAGCAGTTCTTC	CARSLGYREVIYNEQFF
TRBV4-3	-	once	TRBJ1-1	TGCGCCAGCAGCTTAAACCAGGGAAGGCTTTTAGGGACTGAAGCTTTCTTT	CASSLNQGRLLGTEAFF
TRBV3-1/TRBV3-2	-	-	TRBJ2-5	TGTGCCAGCAGCCAAGAGGGCCGGGGGGCTGGAGAGACCCAGTACTTC	CASSQEGRGAGETQYF
TRBV5-1	-	-	TRBJ2-1	TGCGCCAGCAGCCCACGGGCGGGGTTGTACAATGAGCAGTTCTTC	CASSPRAGLYNEQFF
TRBV7-2	TRBD2	-	TRBJ2-3	TGTGCCAGCAGCCGCGACCCTAGCGGGAGTAGGGATACGCAGTATTTT	CASSRDPSGSRDTQYF
TRBV14	-	-	TRBJ1-6	TGTGCCAGCGGAACCGACAGGAATTCACCCCTCCACTTT	CASGTDRNSPLHF
TRBV2	-	-	TRBJ1-1	TGTGCCAGCACAATTACATCACAGGGACCAGCTTTCTTT	CASTITSQGPAFF
TRBV18	TRBD2	few	TRBJ2-3	TGTGCCAGCTCACCCACATTATTATCGGGGGGTAGCACAGATACGCAGTATTTT	CASSPTLLSGGSTDTQYF
TRBV14	TRBD2	once	TRBJ2-5	TGTGCCAGCAGCCATTCTTTTAGCGGGGGGCCTGGAGAGACCCAGTACTTC	CASSHSFSGGPGETQYF
TRBV7-8	TRBD1	-	TRBJ2-2	TGTGCCAGCAGGGGGGCCCGGACAGGGAACACCGGGGAGCTGTTTTTT	CASRGARTGNTGELFF
TRBV3-1/TRBV3-2	-	-	TRBJ1-6	TGTGCCAGCAGTCAAATGGGGGGTTCACCCCTCCACTTT	CASSQMGGSPLHF
TRBV10-3	-	-	TRBJ1-1	TGTGCCATTCAACGCGAGGGAGGGAACACTGAAGCTTTCTTT	CAIQREGGNTEAFF
TRBV6-5	TRBD2	-	TRBJ2-3	TGTGCCAGCACAAAGCCGGGACTAGCGGTGTTTGGGCAGTATTTT	CASTKPGLAVFGQYF
TRBV5-1	-	few	TRBJ2-5	TGCGCCAGCAGCTTGGGCACGGGAGAAGCCCAGTACTTC	CASSLGTGEAQYF
TRBV15	-	-	TRBJ1-5	TGTGCCACCAGCCGCACAGGGAACAATCAGCCCCAGCATTTT	CATSRTGNNQPQHF
TRBV6-5	TRBD1	-	TRBJ1-2	TGTGCCAGCAGTACACGGACAGGGGACTCATATGGCTACACCTTC	CASSTRTGDSYGYTF
TRBV2	TRBD1	once	TRBJ1-5	TGTGCCAGCAGTGAAGGGACAGGGGGAAATCAGCCCCAGCATTTT	CASSEGTGGNQPQHF
TRBV19	-	-	TRBJ1-1	TGTGCCAGTATCCCCAGACCGGGGGCGGGGGACACTGAAGCTTTCTTT	CASIPRPGAGDTEAFF
TRBV19	TRBD2	-	TRBJ2-2	TGTGCCAGTAGTGGGGGACTAGCGGGAGAAACCGGGGAGCTGTTTTTT	CASSGGLAGETGELFF
TRBV7-2	TRBD2	few	TRBJ2-1	TGTGCCAGCAGCTCAAGGACTAGCGGACACTTCAATGAGCAGTTCTTC	CASSSRTSGHFNEQFF
TRBV7-2	-	-	TRBJ1-6	TGTGCCAGCAGCTTACACTTCCCCCAGGGTTCACCCCTCCACTTT	CASSLHFPQGSPLHF
TRBV10-3	TRBD1	-	TRBJ2-1	TGTGCCATCAGTCACCCGGGACAGGGAGACAATGAGCAGTTCTTC	CAISHPGQGDNEQFF
TRBV6-5	TRBD2	-	TRBJ2-3	TGTGCCAGCAATCCAATAGCGGGGTGGGCAGATACGCAGTATTTT	CASNPIAGWADTQYF
TRBV11-2	TRBD2	-	TRBJ2-1	TGTGCCAGCAGCTTAGGTGGTGGCGGGAGGCTACATGAGCAGTTCTTC	CASSLGGGGRLHEQFF
TRBV19	TRBD1	-	TRBJ1-6	TGTGCCAGTAGAGCCCCGACAGGGGTTGGCTCACCCCTCCACTTT	CASRAPTGVGSPLHF
TRBV11-3	-	once	TRBJ2-3	TGTGCCAGCAGCATAGGTGCAGGACTTCTTACAGATACGCAGTATTTT	CASSIGAGLLTDTQYF
TRBV9	-	-	TRBJ2-1	TGTGCCAGCAGCGTATTACCCAGGGCCTACAATGAGCAGTTCTTC	CASSVLPRAYNEQFF
TRBV5-1	-	-	TRBJ1-1	TGCGCCAGCAGCGGAACAGGGCTGAACACTGAAGCTTTCTTT	CASSGTGLNTEAFF
TRBV3-1/TRBV3-2	TRBD2	-	TRBJ2-5	TGTGCCAGCATCGACTTCGGCCTCGGGGGGGAGACCCAGTACTTC	CASIDFGLGGETQYF
TRBV27	-	-	TRBJ2-5	TGTGCCAGCAGCCCCCGATTAGCGGTTCATGTGACCCAGTACTTC	CASSPRLAVHVTQYF
TRBV28	-	-	TRBJ1-2	TGTGCCAGCAGTCTCCGACAGTCCTATGGCTACACCTTC	CASSLRQSYGYTF
TRBV5-1	-	once	TRBJ1-1	TGCGCCAGCAGCTTTCAGGGTAGAGGAGACACTGAAGCTTTCTTT	CASSFQGRGDTEAFF
TRBV4-2	TRBD2	-	TRBJ2-5	TGTGCCAGCAGCCAAGAGGCCTCCTCCCTAGCGGGGCAAGAGACCCAGTACTTC	CASSQEASSLAGQETQYF
TRBV27	-	-	TRBJ2-5	TGTGCCAGCATGTCGGGGTATCGGCAAGAGACCCAGTACTTC	CASMSGYRQETQYF
TRBV27	TRBD1	-	TRBJ1-5	TGTGCCAGCAGTTTAAGGGGGCTCAATCAGCCCCAGCATTTT	CASSLRGLNQPQHF
TRBV5-8	-	-	TRBJ2-1	TGTGCCAGCAGCCCCCGGTTCGGTGAGCAGTTCTTC	CASSPRFGEQFF
TRBV27	TRBD1	few	TRBJ1-1	TGTGCCACCTCGACAGGGGGGAACACTGAAGCTTTCTTT	CATSTGGNTEAFF
TRBV4-1	-	-	TRBJ2-5	TGCGCCAGCAGCCAAGTCCCAGGTCGGGAGACCCAGTACTTC	CASSQVPGRETQYF
TRBV19	-	-	TRBJ2-5	TGTGCCAGTAGTACCCTACCCGGGGTAAAGCGTGAGACCCAGTACTTC	CASSTLPGVKRETQYF
TRBV4-1	TRBD2	-	TRBJ2-1	TGCGCCAGCAGCTACCTAGCGGGAGGGAGCTCCTACAATGAGCAGTTCTTC	CASSYLAGGSSYNEQFF
TRBV5-1	TRBD2	-	TRBJ2-1	TGCGCCAGCAGCTTTCTAGCGGACAATGAGCAGTTCTTC	CASSFLADNEQFF
TRBV6-1	-	-	TRBJ1-2	TGTGCCAGCAGTGAAGTTCTAGCGGACATTAATGGCTACACCTTC	CASSEVLADINGYTF
TRBV11-2	-	-	TRBJ1-4	TGTGCCAGCAGCTTAGGTGGGATGAGGGATGAAAAACTGTTTTTT	CASSLGGMRDEKLFF
TRBV15	-	-	TRBJ2-3	TGTGCCACCAGCAGAGATCGGTTAACTTACACAGATACGCAGTATTTT	CATSRDRLTYTDTQYF